This T cell receptor beta chain was profiled in a study of T cell responses to AZD1222 COVID-19 vaccine (dated by TCRdb to the early 2020s). Study-wide context: AZD1222 recipients given second doses at about 4 weeks or at about 12 weeks were pooled, since spike-specific TCR depth and breadth were not found to differ between the two schedules. A total of over 230 trial participants underwent TCR sequencing, of whom approximately 200 had received two doses of AZD1222 and approximately 25 had received two doses of the MenACWY control vaccine. Enrollment into the trials was organized by age into subgroups of 18-55, 56-69 and 70-plus years, and those subgroups contained roughly 150, 30 and 60 TCR-sequenced participants, respectively. The study at large found these results: Conclusions about previously exposed vaccinees are limited because only five or six AZD1222 recipients were SARS-CoV-2 seropositive at baseline. Epitopes outside the regions mutated in the B.1.351 and B.1.1.7 variants were reportedly recognized by nearly half of the unique spike-specific TCRs. After two AZD1222 doses, spike-specific TCR breadth and depth were significantly higher than at day 0 and than in MenACWY recipients. The whole spike protein was spanned by vaccine-associated CD4 TCRs, and dominant responses were seen in regions 160-218 and 743-854. In the small 56-69-year group, the increase in depth fell short of significance, most likely because of low power. Because no day 14 peak-response samples were available, repertoires were characterized only after the peak T cell response. Most participants were white British and females outnumbered males, and the authors suggested that clonal diversity may have been underestimated.

The CDR3 regions of human TCRbeta chains were analyzed by immunosequencing. As for the original processing: Repertoire TCRs were checked for matches against a reference library of SARS-CoV-2-specific TCRs that had been generated using the MIRA antigen-specificity platform. Breadth meant the fraction of unique TCRs that were SARS-CoV-2-associated, whereas depth meant the fraction of total T cells that were SARS-CoV-2-associated. Using the MIRA data, each spike-specific TCR was assigned both to the spike region to which the TCR was reactive and to a CD4 or CD8 class. Log10-transformed breadth and depth values were compared by one-way ANOVA with Sidak's multiple comparisons tests. Entries here come from immuneACCESS through TCRdb and include only in-frame sequences with V and J called. Some clones fail to appear in such tables; in the studies checked, an unresolved V gene covers under half of the shortfall, and the cause of the remainder is unknown. Clone size and V and J calls were adopted from that table, with D and trimming inferred from the DNA. The sample table holds 90,000 to 150,000 clones, of which roughly 85% were seen once. Jointly, the top ten make up about 8.5% of the sample.

The time point label on this specimen signifies: baseline before first vaccination. The vaccinee samples were drawn from two UK trials, COV001 and COV002, one of which was a single-blind randomized controlled phase 2/3 trial testing AZD1222 (ChAdOx1 nCoV-19) in healthy adults. For TCRbeta chain sequencing, PBMC samples from trial participants were taken at day 0 and at day 28 after the second dose. A note on this clone: Its antigen is unknown. Within one base of it there is no much larger clone, and no base qualities were kept.

Unmatched junction bases come to 6, with V trimmed by 5 bases and J by 4 bases. Based on the germline V gene, the CDR1 and CDR2 sequences are MDHEN and SYDVKM. From the cysteine up to the phenylalanine, the CDR3 has a length of 15 residues. The entry retains the CDR3 DNA only, 45 bases that are in frame from base 1. The sample consisted of peripheral blood, taken on day 0 of AZD1222 vaccination. The chain uses TRBV28 and TRBJ1-2, with 11 central nucleotides matching TRBD1. This TCR came from an adult in good health. The CDR3 reads as follows: CASSQGQGVGYGYTF. The nucleotide sequence reads as follows: TGTGCCAGCAGTCAGGGACAGGGGGTCGGCTATGGCTACACCTTC.